Presented here are 11 T cell receptor beta chains from one specimen sequenced in a study of cytomegalovirus exposure and HLA in healthy donors. Researchers ran the PCR with 60 Vbeta and 13 Jbeta primers. Sequencing used immunoSEQ multiplex PCR; TCRdb keeps in-frame clones, though not all of them. The data show about 190,000 clones, 70% to 75% seen once. The sample was PBMCs. These receptors were collected from a man aged 30-40 years in good health and CMV-seropositive.

Worth noting for this clone: At the DNA level, this CDR3 is encoded by other sequences in the same sample as well. The V gene is TRBV18, the J gene TRBJ1-5; a possible D gene is TRBD1 (6 bases). The germline CDR1 and CDR2 sequences are KGHSH and LQKENI. This CDR3 has 13 residues. The V gene lost 6 bases and the J gene lost 4 bases, with 10 bases spanning the gap. The CDR3: CASSPQGNQPQHF. The CDR3 DNA reads as TGTGCCAGCTCTCCTCAGGGGAATCAGCCCCAGCATTTT.

This clone was observed a handful of times. J is TRBJ2-3 and V is TRBV5-1; 7 bases match TRBD2. The CDR3 totals 15 residues. The V gene end was trimmed by 4 bases and the J gene end by 4 bases; junction bases not matched to a gene: 9. Germline V gene sequence: CDR1 SGHRS, CDR2 YFSETQ. The CDR3 spells CASSLSGVGADTQYF. The CDR3 DNA follows: TGCGCCAGCAGCCTGAGCGGGGTCGGGGCAGATACGCAGTATTTT.

V is TRBV5-6 and J is TRBJ1-1, with a tentative D call TRBD1 (5 bases). Germline lookup yields CDR1 SGHDT and CDR2 YYEEEE. The CDR3 totals 14 residues. V lost 3 bases and J lost 4, with 13 bases in between. The chain's CDR3 is CASSYWEGPTEAFF. CDR3 nucleotide sequence: TGTGCCAGCAGCTATTGGGAGGGGCCCACTGAAGCTTTCTTT.

The rearrangement links TRBV4-3 to TRBJ1-5, with 8 bases fitting TRBD1. This CDR3 region has 18 residues. V was pared by 1 base and J by 9 bases, with 17 bases of the junction left unmatched. CDR1 and CDR2 (germline): LGHNA, YSLEER. The CDR3 loop is CASSQAPSTGTGPMPQHF. The CDR3 DNA reads as TGCGCCAGCAGCCAAGCCCCCTCAACCGGGACAGGTCCTATGCCCCAGCATTTT.

The V and J genes are TRBV4-3 and TRBJ2-7; D is undetermined. Germline CDR1 is LGHNA and CDR2 is YSLEER. The CDR3 consists of 13 residues. Deletions cut 1 base from V and 1 base from J, with 5 bases between. The CDR3 DNA follows: TGCGCCAGCAGCCAAGCCGAGTCCTACGAGCAGTACTTC. The encoded protein is CASSQAESYEQYF.

J is TRBJ1-1 and V is TRBV2; tentative D call: TRBD1 (6 bases). This CDR3 spans 14 amino acids. Germline V gene sequence: CDR1 SNHLY, CDR2 FYNNEI. Trimming left V 6 bases short and J 0 bases short, with 11 bases between. The DNA for the CDR3 is TGTGCCAGCAGCCTGGACAGCCTGAACACTGAAGCTTTCTTT. Amino acids: CASSLDSLNTEAFF.

The gene calls are TRBV5-1 and TRBJ2-3; 10 bases agree with TRBD2. Germline V CDR1 and CDR2: SGHRS, YFSETQ. The CDR3 is 15 amino acids. The ends lost 4 bases at V and 4 bases at J; junction bases unmatched: 6. The CDR3 DNA follows: TGCGCCAGCAGCCGAGCGGGGGGGCGAGCAGATACGCAGTATTTT. Protein: CASSRAGGRADTQYF.

V usage is TRBV6-1 and J usage is TRBJ1-2; 7 bases map to TRBD1. Germline V gives CDR1 MNHNS, CDR2 SASEGT. The CDR3 has 14 residues. J lost 4 bases, V lost 7 bases, and 9 bases had no gene match. The CDR3 protein is CASNWGQTFYGYTF. CDR3 sequence (DNA): TGTGCCAGCAATTGGGGACAGACCTTCTATGGCTACACCTTC.

This chain joins TRBV6-5 and TRBJ2-3; TRBD2 matches at 10 bases. CDR1 is MNHEY and CDR2 is SVGAGI in the germline V gene. The CDR3 runs to 15 residues. J gave up 4 bases and V 5 bases, and 6 bases lay outside the gene matches. CDR3 nucleotide sequence: TGTGCCAGCAGTCGCAGCGGGAGGGCCCCAGATACGCAGTATTTT. Translated: CASSRSGRAPDTQYF.

CDR3 in amino acids: CASSQRQNAYGYTF. The CDR3 coding sequence is TGCGCCAGCAGCCAACGCCAGAATGCCTATGGCTACACCTTC. The chain carries TRBV4-3 and TRBJ1-2, with D hard to call. Germline loops: CDR1 LGHNA, CDR2 YSLEER. V dropped 2 bases and J dropped 4 bases, with 11 bases sitting between them. This CDR3 has 14 amino acids.

About this clone itself: This may stem from a read error, because a much larger clone lies one nucleotide away. Other nucleotide sequences from this sample produce the same CDR3. The chain couples TRBV5-1 to TRBJ1-1; TRBD1 might be the D (6 bases). Germline V lookup: CDR1 SGHRS, CDR2 YFSETQ. The CDR3 has 15 amino acids. CDR3 residues: CASSLAGGANTEAFF. CDR3 DNA sequence: TGCGCCAGTAGCTTGGCGGGGGGCGCGAACACTGAAGCTTTCTTT.